The sequence of this T cell receptor (beta chain) was determined in a study of T cell clusters in autoimmune cytopenias. This clonotype is identified as medium-sized from frequency. This CDR3 spans 17 amino acids. Germline V gives CDR1 MNHEY, CDR2 SVGAGI. Each sample's input was about 250 ng genomic DNA, 40,000 or so genome equivalents. TRB was amplified by touch-down multiplex PCR, primer pools A and B combined. TCRdb reprocessed the multiplex PCR reads; each CDR3 protein has one entry and no DNA is given. This sample lists some 3,500 distinct CDR3 sequences; its ten largest clones have roughly 3%. The origin of this receptor is a human donor with an autoimmune cytopenia or autoimmune hepatitis (not recorded which). The sample comprised peripheral blood. The J gene is TRBJ2-6, the V gene TRBV6-5. The CDR3 is CASSYSIRASGANVLTF.